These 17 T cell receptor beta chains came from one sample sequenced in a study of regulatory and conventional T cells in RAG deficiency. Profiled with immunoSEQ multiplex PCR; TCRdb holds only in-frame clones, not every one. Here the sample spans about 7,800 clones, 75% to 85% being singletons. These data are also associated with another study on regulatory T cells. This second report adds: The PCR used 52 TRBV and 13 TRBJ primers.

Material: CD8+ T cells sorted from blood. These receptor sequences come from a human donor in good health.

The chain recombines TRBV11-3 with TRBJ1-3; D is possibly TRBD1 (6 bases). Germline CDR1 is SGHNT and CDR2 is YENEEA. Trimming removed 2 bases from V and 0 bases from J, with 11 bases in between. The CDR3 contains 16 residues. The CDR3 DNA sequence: TGTGCCAGCAGCTTACGAGGGACACACTCTGGAAACACCATATATTTT. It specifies CASSLRGTHSGNTIYF.

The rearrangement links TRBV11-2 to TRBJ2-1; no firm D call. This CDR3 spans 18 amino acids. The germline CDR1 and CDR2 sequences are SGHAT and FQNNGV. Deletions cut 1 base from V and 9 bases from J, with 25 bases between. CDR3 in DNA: TGTGCCAGCAGCTTAGCCCCCCTGGGTGTCGGATTCAATGGTGAGCAGTTCTTC. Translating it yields CASSLAPLGVGFNGEQFF. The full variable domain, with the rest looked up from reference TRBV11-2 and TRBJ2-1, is EAGVAQSPRYKIIEKRQSVAFWCNPISGHATLYWYQQILGQGPKLLIQFQNNGVVDDSQLPKDRFSAERLKGVDSTLKIQPAKLEDSAVYLCASSLAPLGVGFNGEQFFGPGTRLTVL.

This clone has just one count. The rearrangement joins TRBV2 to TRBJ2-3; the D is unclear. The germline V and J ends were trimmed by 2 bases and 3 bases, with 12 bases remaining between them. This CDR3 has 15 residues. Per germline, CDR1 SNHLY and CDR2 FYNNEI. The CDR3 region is CASSEWASSTDTQYF. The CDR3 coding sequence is TGTGCCAGCAGTGAATGGGCTAGTAGTACAGATACGCAGTATTTT. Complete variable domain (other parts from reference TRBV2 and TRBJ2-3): EPEVTQTPSHQVTQMGQEVILRCVPISNHLYFYWYRQILGQKVEFLVSFYNNEISEKSEIFDDQFSVERPDGSNFTLKIRSTKLEDSAMYFCASSEWASSTDTQYFGPGTRLTVL.

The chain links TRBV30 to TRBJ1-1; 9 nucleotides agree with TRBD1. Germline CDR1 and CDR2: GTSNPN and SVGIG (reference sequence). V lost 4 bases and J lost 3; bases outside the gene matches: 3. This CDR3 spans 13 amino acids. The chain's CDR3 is CAWIDRGDTEAFF. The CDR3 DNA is TGTGCCTGGATCGACAGGGGGGACACTGAAGCTTTCTTT.

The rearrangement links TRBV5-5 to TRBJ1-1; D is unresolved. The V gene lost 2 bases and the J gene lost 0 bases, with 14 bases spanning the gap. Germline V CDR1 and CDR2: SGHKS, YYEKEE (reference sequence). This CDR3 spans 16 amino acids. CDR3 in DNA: TGTGCCAGCAGCTTCACTAATATGATCATGAACACTGAAGCTTTCTTT. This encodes CASSFTNMIMNTEAFF.

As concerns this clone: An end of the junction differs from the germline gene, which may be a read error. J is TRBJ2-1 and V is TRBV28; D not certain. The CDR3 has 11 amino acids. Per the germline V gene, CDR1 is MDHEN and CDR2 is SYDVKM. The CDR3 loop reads CASRSSNEQFF. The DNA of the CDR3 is TGTGCCAGCAGATCCTCCAATGAGCAGTTCTTC.

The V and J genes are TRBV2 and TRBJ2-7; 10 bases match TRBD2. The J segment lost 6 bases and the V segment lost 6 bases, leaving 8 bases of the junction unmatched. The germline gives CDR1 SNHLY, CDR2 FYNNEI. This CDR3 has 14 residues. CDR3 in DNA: TGTGCCAGCAGCCACCTAGCGGGGGAGGGCGAGCAGTACTTC. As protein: CASSHLAGEGEQYF.

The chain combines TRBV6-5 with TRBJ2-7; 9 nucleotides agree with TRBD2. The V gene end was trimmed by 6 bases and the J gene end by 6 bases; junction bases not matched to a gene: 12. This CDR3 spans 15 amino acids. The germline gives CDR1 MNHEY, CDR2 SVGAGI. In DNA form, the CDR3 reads TGTGCCAGCAGCGTAGACGGCGGGAGGGCCCGCGAGCAGTACTTC. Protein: CASSVDGGRAREQYF.

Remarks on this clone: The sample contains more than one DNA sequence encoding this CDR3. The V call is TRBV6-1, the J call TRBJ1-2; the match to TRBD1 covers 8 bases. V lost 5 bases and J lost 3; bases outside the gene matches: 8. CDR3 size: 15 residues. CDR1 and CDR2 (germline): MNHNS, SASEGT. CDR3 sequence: CASSNGTGLDYGYTF. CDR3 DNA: TGTGCCAGCAGTAACGGGACAGGTTTAGACTATGGCTACACCTTC.

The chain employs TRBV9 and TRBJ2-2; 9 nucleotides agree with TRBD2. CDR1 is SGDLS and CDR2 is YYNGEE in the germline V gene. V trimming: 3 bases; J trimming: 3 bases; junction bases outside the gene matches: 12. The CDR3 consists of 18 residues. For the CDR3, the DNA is TGTGCCAGCAGCGATGTAGTCGCTAGCGGGACGGACACCGGGGAGCTGTTTTTT. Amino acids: CASSDVVASGTDTGELFF.

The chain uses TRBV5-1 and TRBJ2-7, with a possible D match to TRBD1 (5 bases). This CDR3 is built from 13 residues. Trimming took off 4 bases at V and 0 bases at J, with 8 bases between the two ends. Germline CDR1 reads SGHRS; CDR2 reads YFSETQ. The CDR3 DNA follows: TGCGCCAGCAGCCCCGACAGCTCCTACGAGCAGTACTTC. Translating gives CASSPDSSYEQYF.

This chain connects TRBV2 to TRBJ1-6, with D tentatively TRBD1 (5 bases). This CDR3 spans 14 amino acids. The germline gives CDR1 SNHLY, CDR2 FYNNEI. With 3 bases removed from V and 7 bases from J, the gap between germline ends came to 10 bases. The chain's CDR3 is CASSEGVQNSPLHF. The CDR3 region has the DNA TGTGCCAGCAGTGAGGGGGTCCAGAATTCACCCCTCCACTTT.

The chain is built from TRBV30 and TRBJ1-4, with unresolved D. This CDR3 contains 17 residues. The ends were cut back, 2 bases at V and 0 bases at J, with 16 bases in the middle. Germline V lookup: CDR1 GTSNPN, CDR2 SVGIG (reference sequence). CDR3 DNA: TGTGCCTGGAGTACAAGGGCTACAACTGCAACTAATGAAAAACTGTTTTTT. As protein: CAWSTRATTATNEKLFF.

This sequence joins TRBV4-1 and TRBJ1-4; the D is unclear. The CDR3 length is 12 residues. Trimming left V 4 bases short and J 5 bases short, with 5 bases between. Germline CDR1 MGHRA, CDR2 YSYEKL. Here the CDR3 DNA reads TGCGCCAGCAGCCCTAACAATGAAAAACTGTTTTTT. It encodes CASSPNNEKLFF.

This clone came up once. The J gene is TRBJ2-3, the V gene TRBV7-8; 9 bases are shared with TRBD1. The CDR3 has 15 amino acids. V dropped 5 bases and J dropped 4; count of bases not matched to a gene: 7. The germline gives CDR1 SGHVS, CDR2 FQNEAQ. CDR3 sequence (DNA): TGTGCCAGCAGCCGTCACAGGGGGCGTGCAGATACGCAGTATTTT. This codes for CASSRHRGRADTQYF.

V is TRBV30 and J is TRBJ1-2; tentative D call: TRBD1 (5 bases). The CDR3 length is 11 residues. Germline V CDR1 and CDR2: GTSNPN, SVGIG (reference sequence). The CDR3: CAKQENYGYTF. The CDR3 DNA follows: TGTGCGAAACAGGAAAACTATGGCTACACCTTC.

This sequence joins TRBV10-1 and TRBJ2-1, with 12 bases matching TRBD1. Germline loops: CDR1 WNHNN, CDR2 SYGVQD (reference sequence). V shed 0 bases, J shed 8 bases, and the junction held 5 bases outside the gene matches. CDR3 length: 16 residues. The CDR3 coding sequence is TGCGCCAGCAGTGAGTCGGGACAGGGGGCGGATTATGAGCAGTTCTTC. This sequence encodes CASSESGQGADYEQFF.